Following are 19 T cell receptor beta chains from one sample sequenced in a study of T-cell reconstitution after alpha-beta-depleted transplantation in children (dated by TCRdb to 2016 to 2017). The library was made by PCR. This sample was sequenced with an Illumina HiSeq 2500. TCR library preparation used molecular barcoding, with unique molecular identifiers applied to normalize quantification of the TCRbeta repertoire. TCRdb trimmed the raw reads at Q25, called clones with MiXCR and kept productive beta chains. Under each unique CDR3 protein, matching rows form one entry showing the most common genes and DNA. This sample has 350,000 to 450,000 distinct CDR3 sequences in its table, and about an eighth of those were observed once. The ten biggest clones cover roughly 4.5% of the sample. This material consisted of PBMCs, taken from the stem cell graft. The receptors come from a human donor who donated a stem cell graft to a child with Fanconi anemia.

The chain links TRBV4-1 to TRBJ2-1; a weak D match, TRBD1 (6 bases). Trimming removed 0 bases from V and 1 base from J, with 19 bases in between. Germline assignment: CDR1 MGHRA and CDR2 YSYEKL. This CDR3 comprises 19 residues. In DNA, the CDR3 is TGCGCCAGCAGCCAAGAACGATCGGGCAGGGGAGCGTCCTACAATGAGCAGTTCTTC. This gives the protein CASSQERSGRGASYNEQFF.

This clonotype has ten or more counts. CDR3 loop: CASSPGTGGLSGELFF. The CDR3 DNA follows: TGTGCCAGCAGCCCCGGGACAGGGGGCTTAAGCGGGGAGCTGTTTTTT. J is TRBJ2-2 and V is TRBV12-3 or TRBV12-4; TRBD1 matches at 12 bases. Germline trimming cut 6 bases from V and 7 bases from J; bases unmatched to any gene: 9. CDR3 length: 16 amino acids.

This clonotype was observed a handful of times. This chain joins TRBV5-5 and TRBJ2-1; no clear D. CDR3 size: 14 residues. Germline CDR1 is SGHKS and CDR2 is YYEKEE (reference sequence). V lost 1 base and J 3 bases, leaving 8 bases between the germline ends. In nucleotides, the CDR3 is TGTGCCAGCAGCTTGTCGGCTAACTACAATGAGCAGTTCTTC. Translated: CASSLSANYNEQFF.

This clonotype has more than one count but fewer than ten. This chain connects TRBV15 to TRBJ2-3, with D hard to call. The germline V gene has CDR1 LNHNV and CDR2 YYDKDF (reference sequence). The CDR3 totals 16 residues. The ends were cut back, 5 bases at V and 4 bases at J, with 19 bases in the middle. The CDR3 DNA sequence: TGTGCCACCAGCTCTCACCGAATAGAGGATGCAGATACGCAGTATTTT. It is translated as CATSSHRIEDADTQYF.

This chain links TRBV5-1 with TRBJ2-1; 16 bases fit TRBD2. The ends lost 5 bases at V and 5 bases at J; junction bases unmatched: 7. Germline V gene sequence: CDR1 SGHRS, CDR2 YFSETQ. This CDR3 spans 17 amino acids. The CDR3 spells CASRSGTSGGADNEQFF. The CDR3 nucleotides are TGCGCCAGCAGGTCCGGGACTAGCGGGGGGGCCGACAATGAGCAGTTCTTC.

In its sample, this clonotype was seen a few times. In DNA form, the CDR3 reads TGTGCCAGCCGAAGCGTCAACTCCTACGAGCAGTACTTC. This encodes CASRSVNSYEQYF. V usage is TRBV6-1 and J usage is TRBJ2-7; D remains unclear. The V and J ends lost 8 bases and 0 bases respectively, with 11 bases between them. CDR3 length equals 13 residues. Germline V gene data show CDR1 as MNHNS and CDR2 as SASEGT.

This clonotype was seen a few times. The chain employs TRBV13 and TRBJ2-5; D call uncertain. Trimming shortened V by 0 bases and J by 1 base, and 15 bases separated the two germline ends. The germline V gene encodes CDR1 PRHDT and CDR2 FYEKMQ (reference sequence). The CDR3 is 17 amino acids. Here the CDR3 DNA reads TGTGCCAGCAGCTTAGGCCTAGGGCAGGCCGGCCAAGAGACCCAGTACTTC. This translates into CASSLGLGQAGQETQYF.

The chain combines TRBV2 with TRBJ1-1, with 12 bases lining up with TRBD1. The V gene end was trimmed by 10 bases and the J gene end by 2 bases; junction bases not matched to a gene: 8. The CDR3 has 15 residues. Germline V gene sequence: CDR1 SNHLY, CDR2 FYNNEI. The CDR3 DNA reads TGTGCCATCTCAACCGGGACAGGGGGCAACACTGAAGCTTTCTTT. Its translation: CAISTGTGGNTEAFF.

This clonotype appeared many times. The chain has TRBV5-6 and TRBJ2-7, with D hard to call. Trimming removed 3 bases at V and 2 bases at J, with 15 bases between. CDR3 length: 15 residues. The V gene's germline CDR1 is SGHDT and CDR2 YYEEEE. CDR3 amino acids: CASSYTLHSTYEQYF. CDR3 DNA sequence: TGTGCCAGCAGCTATACGCTCCATTCGACCTACGAGCAGTACTTC.

The CDR3 DNA sequence: TGTGCCAGCATCACTGGGGGATCTGAAGCTTTCTTT. Translated, it gives CASITGGSEAFF. This chain joins TRBV12-3 or TRBV12-4 and TRBJ1-1, with D perhaps matching TRBD1 (5 bases). V was shortened by 7 bases and J by 6 bases, with 12 bases between the two germline ends. The length of the CDR3 is 12 residues.

This clonotype was seen more than once but under ten times. The genes are TRBV5-1 and TRBJ2-7, with TRBD1 as a possible D gene (6 bases). Trimming left V 0 bases short and J 4 bases short, with 11 bases between. The CDR3 sequence is 14 residues long. Germline CDR1 reads SGHRS; CDR2 reads YFSETQ. The CDR3 DNA is TGCGCCAGCAGCTTGGTGGCAGGGACATACGAGCAGTACTTC. Translated, it gives CASSLVAGTYEQYF.

There are a few counts of this clonotype. The chain carries TRBV27 and TRBJ2-7, with no clear D. The V end lost 3 bases, the J end lost 6 bases, and 12 bases lay between the germline ends. In germline, CDR1 is MNHEY, CDR2 SMNVEV (reference sequence). The CDR3 totals 13 residues. CDR3 nucleotide sequence: TGTGCCAGCAGTTTCAACTCGAACCGCGAGCAGTACTTC. It yields the protein CASSFNSNREQYF.

This clonotype was recorded at least ten times. The chain carries TRBV12-3 or TRBV12-4 and TRBJ2-5; TRBD2 matches at 7 bases. Unmatched junction bases numbered 4, after V lost 5 bases and J lost 1 base. The CDR3 loop spans 14 amino acids. The chain's CDR3 is CASSRRLAQETQYF. The CDR3 DNA reads as TGTGCCAGCAGTCGACGACTAGCCCAAGAGACCCAGTACTTC.

The chain couples TRBV7-8 to TRBJ1-2; D might be TRBD1 (5 bases). CDR1 SGHVS and CDR2 FQNEAQ come from the germline V gene. This CDR3 has 15 residues. V was trimmed by 2 bases and J by 8 bases, leaving 18 bases between them. Written as DNA, the CDR3 is TGTGCCAGCAGCTTACTTAACAGGCGAGGAGGCGGCTACACCTTC. Translated: CASSLLNRRGGGYTF.

This clonotype occurred many times. The chain joins TRBV10-3 to TRBJ2-1; either TRBD1 or TRBD2 may supply D (5 bases each). From germline, CDR1 is ENHRY and CDR2 SYGVKD. The CDR3 consists of 16 residues. Deletions cut 0 bases from V and 5 bases from J, with 14 bases between. CDR3 protein: CAISESAGTPHNEQFF. The DNA for the CDR3 is TGTGCCATCAGTGAGTCCGCCGGGACCCCTCACAATGAGCAGTTCTTC.

The CDR3 DNA follows: TGTGCCAGCCGGTTGGGGAACACCATATATTTT. It yields the protein CASRLGNTIYF. J is TRBJ1-3 and V is TRBV6-5; D not certain. The V end lost 8 bases, the J end lost 7 bases, and 9 bases lay between the germline ends. CDR3 length: 11 residues. Germline V lookup: CDR1 MNHEY, CDR2 SVGAGI.

The genes are TRBV5-1 and TRBJ2-3, with 7 bases fitting TRBD1. V dropped 4 bases and J dropped 5; count of bases not matched to a gene: 10. Germline lookup yields CDR1 SGHRS and CDR2 YFSETQ. CDR3 size: 15 residues. This CDR3 is CASSPGQAWGDTQYF. CDR3 bases: TGCGCCAGCAGCCCCGGACAGGCGTGGGGAGATACGCAGTATTTT.

This clonotype was counted at least ten times. This chain uses TRBV12-3 or TRBV12-4 with TRBJ2-1, with TRBD2 identical over 9 bases. This CDR3 has 17 amino acids. V lost 5 bases to trimming and J lost 4 bases; unmatched junction nucleotides: 12. CDR3 DNA: TGTGCCAGCAGTCTTACCTTGGGACTAGCCCCTTACAATGAGCAGTTCTTC. Amino acid sequence: CASSLTLGLAPYNEQFF.

The chain joins TRBV5-5 to TRBJ1-2, with 9 bases lining up with TRBD1. V shed 0 bases and J 4 bases; nucleotides not matched to a gene: 13. The CDR3 totals 18 residues. CDR1 and CDR2 (germline): SGHKS, YYEKEE (reference sequence). CDR3 nucleotide sequence: TGTGCCAGCAGCTTGGCCGGGACAGGGAGTAAGGAGGGCTATGGCTACACCTTC. It is translated as CASSLAGTGSKEGYGYTF.